The sequence of this T cell receptor beta chain was determined in a study of blood T cell repertoires in COVID-19. The repertoire was sequenced with immunoSEQ multiplex PCR; TCRdb's copy has only in-frame clones and lacks some. The sample includes about 88,000 clones, approximately 87% seen only once; the top ten take about an eighth. Germline V gene lookup returns CDR1 SGHTA and CDR2 FQGTGA. V lost 5 bases and J lost 2; bases outside the gene matches: 2. The CDR3 length is 13 residues. This TCR came from a human donor in a cohort sampled during active COVID-19. The sequencing input was peripheral blood. V is TRBV7-3 and J is TRBJ2-5; 7 bases fit TRBD1. The CDR3 loop is CASSRGQQETQYF. The CDR3, as DNA: TGTGCCAGCAGCCGGGGACAGCAAGAGACCCAGTACTTC.